The clone carrying this TCR beta chain was seen only a few times. Its specificity is not known. Preparing the TCRbeta library involved the use of unique molecular identifiers. MiXCR, applied by TCRdb to the PCR reads, yields one record per CDR3 protein. The table has 45,000 to 55,000 distinct CDR3 sequences, around 9% seen once. The entry originates in a study of T-cell reconstitution after alpha-beta-depleted transplantation in children. Study results and caveats: Newly made T cells mostly supplied T-cell counts and diversity one year after transplant. Several hundred expanded graft clones reportedly supplied alpha-beta T cells about two months after transplant. Surviving recipient T cells and thymic progenitors accounted for the high day-60 TCRbeta diversity observed in some patients.

This sequence was found in a male patient under 10 years old who had a stem cell transplant for chronic granulomatous disease, so the T cells may come from the graft donor. The sequencing used PBMCs, mostly from graft donor cells, collected 60 days after TCRalphabeta/CD19-depleted stem cell transplant.

CDR3 sequence: CASSLLAGVERNEQFF. CDR3 DNA: TGTGCCAGCAGCCTACTAGCGGGAGTAGAGAGGAATGAGCAGTTCTTC. The J gene is TRBJ2-1, the V gene TRBV12-3 or TRBV12-4; 11 bases agree with TRBD2. This CDR3 is 16 amino acids long. Trimming cost V 6 bases and J 7 bases; bases outside gene matches: 11.